One and the same sample provided the 23 T cell receptor beta chains below, sequenced in a study of blood T cell repertoires in COVID-19. Sequenced by immunoSEQ multiplex PCR; TCRdb stores in-frame clones only, minus some. The table lists about half a million clones, more than 85% of them singletons, with 7% to 10% in the top ten. Sample: PBMCs or T cells enriched from blood (not recorded which). Every receptor here comes from an older woman who had recovered from COVID-19.

This sequence joins TRBV11-3 and TRBJ2-7; TRBD2 agrees at 8 bases. V shed 5 bases and J 2 bases; nucleotides not matched to a gene: 14. This CDR3 contains 17 residues. CDR1 SGHNT and CDR2 YENEEA come from the germline V gene. The CDR3 loop is CASSDLSGGRGTYEQYF. DNA of the CDR3: TGTGCCAGCAGCGACTTGAGCGGGGGCCGAGGGACCTACGAGCAGTACTTC. The full variable domain, completed using reference TRBV11-3 and TRBJ2-7, is EAGVVQSPRYKIIEKKQPVAFWCNPISGHNTLYWYLQNLGQGPELLIRYENEEAVDDSQLPKDRFSAERLKGVDSTLKIQPAELGDSAVYLCASSDLSGGRGTYEQYFGPGTRLTVT.

V usage is TRBV9 and J usage is TRBJ2-3, with TRBD2 identical over 7 bases. CDR1 and CDR2 (germline): SGDLS, YYNGEE. Trimming took 4 bases from V and 4 from J; bases not matched to a gene: 9. The CDR3 runs to 15 residues. CDR3 coding DNA: TGTGCCAGCAGCCATACTAGCGATCGATCAGATACGCAGTATTTT. Translation gives CASSHTSDRSDTQYF.

The J gene is TRBJ1-1, the V gene TRBV29-1; tentatively, D is TRBD1 (6 bases). The CDR3 is 14 residues long. V was trimmed by 6 bases and J by 1 base, leaving 15 bases between them. Germline V lookup: CDR1 SQVTM, CDR2 ANQGSEA. This CDR3 is CSVRGGSSNTEAFF. The CDR3 bases are TGCAGCGTCCGGGGGGGCAGTTCGAACACTGAAGCTTTCTTT.

In this sample, this clone turned up once. The rearrangement links TRBV2 to TRBJ1-1; 9 nucleotides align to TRBD1. Per the germline V gene, CDR1 is SNHLY and CDR2 is FYNNEI. This CDR3 is built from 15 residues. V was clipped by 6 bases and J by 5 bases; unmatched bases: 10. CDR3 sequence: CASRGTGSVRTEAFF. DNA of the CDR3: TGTGCCAGCAGGGGGACAGGGTCAGTGCGGACTGAAGCTTTCTTT.

The chain couples TRBV24-1 to TRBJ1-5; D gene unclear. This CDR3 is 14 amino acids long. Germline V gene lookup returns CDR1 KGHDR and CDR2 SFDVKD. V was cut by 5 bases and J by 0 bases, with 7 bases left in between. The CDR3 here is CATSAPNSNQPQHF. CDR3 in DNA: TGTGCCACCAGTGCCCCTAATAGCAATCAGCCCCAGCATTTT.

Here the CDR3 DNA reads TGTGCCAGTAAGGAGTGGAACTCTGGAAACACCATATATTTT. Translating gives CASKEWNSGNTIYF. This chain uses TRBV19 with TRBJ1-3; D call uncertain. The germline V gene encodes CDR1 LNHDA and CDR2 SQIVND (reference sequence). V dropped 7 bases and J dropped 0 bases, with 10 bases sitting between them. The CDR3 sequence is 14 residues long.

The rearrangement joins TRBV10-3 to TRBJ1-6; D is undetermined. Trimming took 7 bases from V and 6 from J, leaving 13 bases between them. This CDR3 is built from 14 residues. Germline V gene sequence: CDR1 ENHRY, CDR2 SYGVKD. CDR3 sequence: CAIKATDLNSPLHF. CDR3 bases: TGTGCCATCAAGGCTACAGATCTTAATTCACCCCTCCACTTT.

This clone is a singleton in its sample. The chain combines TRBV19 with TRBJ1-2, with D unclear. Germline CDR1 and CDR2: LNHDA and SQIVND (reference sequence). The CDR3 length is 13 residues. The germline V and J ends were trimmed by 5 bases and 2 bases, with 9 bases remaining between them. CDR3 loop: CASSPSLNYGYTF. CDR3 coding DNA: TGTGCCAGTAGTCCGTCCCTCAACTATGGCTACACCTTC.

V and J are TRBV27 and TRBJ1-3; D is uncertain. V shed 6 bases and J shed 0 bases, with 6 bases lying between them. CDR3 length equals 13 residues. In germline, CDR1 is MNHEY, CDR2 SMNVEV (reference sequence). The CDR3 loop is CASRLISGNTIYF. The CDR3 region has the DNA TGTGCCAGCAGACTGATCTCTGGAAACACCATATATTTT.

The chain links TRBV5-1 to TRBJ1-2; D unclear. Germline V gene sequence: CDR1 SGHRS, CDR2 YFSETQ. CDR3 length: 15 amino acids. With 4 bases removed from V and 0 bases from J, the gap between germline ends came to 13 bases. The CDR3 here is CASSPQDGANYGYTF. The CDR3 DNA follows: TGCGCCAGCAGCCCCCAAGACGGAGCTAACTATGGCTACACCTTC.

The genes are TRBV2 and TRBJ2-3, with TRBD2 identical over 10 bases. CDR1 and CDR2 (germline): SNHLY, FYNNEI. The length of the CDR3 is 14 residues. Trimming at V came to 9 bases and at J to 8 bases, leaving 11 bases not matched to a gene. The CDR3 DNA sequence: TGTGCCAGAACCGGGACTAGCGATCCCATTACGCAGTATTTT. Translating gives CARTGTSDPITQYF.

The chain uses TRBV11-2 and TRBJ2-1, with 11 bases that match TRBD2. Trimming took 2 bases from V and 4 from J; bases not matched to a gene: 4. The V gene's germline CDR1 is SGHAT and CDR2 FQNNGV. The CDR3 contains 16 residues. For the CDR3, the DNA is TGTGCCAGCAGCTTAACTAGCGGGGGCCTATACAATGAGCAGTTCTTC. Translation gives CASSLTSGGLYNEQFF.

This rearrangement joins TRBV7-8 to TRBJ2-7; TRBD2 matches 8 bases. V was clipped by 7 bases and J by 1 base; unmatched bases: 12. Germline V CDR1 and CDR2: SGHVS, FQNEAQ. The CDR3 has 16 amino acids. Here the CDR3 DNA reads TGTGCCAGCAACTTCAGCCGGGGGGGCCTATCCTACGAGCAGTACTTC. It codes for CASNFSRGGLSYEQYF.

The chain employs TRBV5-1 and TRBJ1-3; no clear D gene. Trimming removed 0 bases from V and 0 bases from J, with 10 bases in between. CDR1 is SGHRS and CDR2 is YFSETQ in the germline V gene. The CDR3 consists of 16 residues. CDR3 amino acids: CASSLAQASSGNTIYF. DNA for the CDR3: TGCGCCAGCAGCTTGGCCCAGGCCTCCTCTGGAAACACCATATATTTT.

The chain couples TRBV24-1 to TRBJ2-5; TRBD2 is a possible D gene (5 bases). The length of the CDR3 is 15 residues. V gave up 3 bases and J gave up 0 bases, with 10 bases separating them. CDR1 and CDR2 from the germline V gene are KGHDR and SFDVKD. The CDR3 region has the DNA TGTGCCACCAGTGATGTCGGACTTTACCAAGAGACCCAGTACTTC. It specifies CATSDVGLYQETQYF.

The chain links TRBV3-1 (or the pseudogene TRBV3-2) to TRBJ1-3; unclear D gene. Germline assignment: CDR1 LGHDT and CDR2 YNNKEL (reference sequence). V lost 0 bases and J lost 4, with 10 bases in between. The CDR3 totals 15 residues. The CDR3 loop reads CASSQDPWAGNTIYF. For the CDR3, the DNA is TGTGCCAGCAGCCAAGACCCCTGGGCGGGAAACACCATATATTTT.

CDR3 in DNA: TGTGCCACCAGTGTAACAGGGGGCACCGGGGAGCTGTTTTTT. Its translation is CATSVTGGTGELFF. The chain combines TRBV24-1 with TRBJ2-2; 8 bases agree with TRBD1. Trimming at V came to 5 bases and at J to 4 bases, leaving 2 bases not matched to a gene. The V gene's germline CDR1 is KGHDR and CDR2 SFDVKD. The CDR3 has 14 amino acids.

The V gene is TRBV5-1, the J gene TRBJ2-3; TRBD1 matches at 7 bases. Germline V gene lookup returns CDR1 SGHRS and CDR2 YFSETQ. The V gene end was trimmed by 0 bases and the J gene end by 8 bases; junction bases not matched to a gene: 9. This CDR3 is 15 amino acids long. CDR3 sequence reads: CASSLGQGIGVTQYF. The CDR3 DNA reads as TGCGCCAGCAGCTTGGGACAGGGAATAGGAGTTACGCAGTATTTT. The full variable domain, completed using reference TRBV5-1 and TRBJ2-3, is KAGVTQTPRYLIKTRGQQVTLSCSPISGHRSVSWYQQTPGQGLQFLFEYFSETQRNKGNFPGRFSGRQFSNSRSEMNVSTLELGDSALYLCASSLGQGIGVTQYFGPGTRLTVL.

CDR3 DNA sequence: TGTGCCAGCAGTGTTTTAGATGGCTACACCTTC. Translated: CASSVLDGYTF. The chain uses TRBV2 and TRBJ1-2; no clear D. There are 11 residues in the CDR3. The V gene's germline CDR1 is SNHLY and CDR2 FYNNEI. Trimming stripped 4 bases from V and 6 bases from J, with 6 bases between.

The J gene is TRBJ1-2, the V gene TRBV6-2 or TRBV6-3; D uncertain. CDR3 length: 14 residues. Germline V gives CDR1 MNHEY, CDR2 SVGEGT. V was pared by 0 bases and J by 4 bases, with 9 bases between. CDR3 sequence (DNA): TGTGCCAGCAGTTACTCGAGGCTGACCTATGGCTACACCTTC. Amino acid sequence: CASSYSRLTYGYTF.

The chain combines TRBV7-9 with TRBJ1-2; TRBD1 aligns across 9 bases. CDR1 SEHNR and CDR2 FQNEAQ come from the germline V gene (reference sequence). This CDR3 spans 14 amino acids. Trimming took 6 bases from V and 7 from J; bases not matched to a gene: 9. Written as DNA, the CDR3 is TGTGCCAGCAGACCCTCACAGGGGGCGCTTGGCTACACCTTC. This gives the protein CASRPSQGALGYTF.

This clone has a single count. This chain joins TRBV27 and TRBJ1-5; possibly TRBD1 for D (6 bases). CDR3 length equals 16 residues. CDR1 is MNHEY, CDR2 SMNVEV, per germline (reference sequence). The V end was cut by 5 bases, the J end by 1 base, with 15 bases between. The CDR3 region has the DNA TGTGCCAGCAGTCCTACTGGACAGTTGAGCAATCAGCCCCAGCATTTT. Translation gives CASSPTGQLSNQPQHF.

The V gene is TRBV5-5, the J gene TRBJ2-3; tentative D call: TRBD1 (6 bases). This CDR3 region has 14 residues. Trimming took 3 bases from V and 2 from J, leaving 10 bases between them. In germline, CDR1 is SGHKS, CDR2 YYEKEE (reference sequence). CDR3 region: CASSYRVITDTQYF. The DNA of the CDR3 is TGTGCCAGCAGCTACAGGGTGATCACAGATACGCAGTATTTT.